This TCR beta chain comes out of a study of T cell changes during pregnancy in multiple sclerosis. The repertoire was sequenced with immunoSEQ multiplex PCR; TCRdb's copy has only in-frame clones and lacks some. In the table there are some 46,000 clones, 90% to 95% of which are singletons. With V trimmed by 5 bases and J by 4 bases, 8 bases remained unmatched. The germline V gene has CDR1 SGHTA and CDR2 FQGNSA. The length of the CDR3 is 15 residues. Sequenced material: peripheral blood, taken in the third trimester of pregnancy. The sequence derives from a female donor with multiple sclerosis, enrolled in a pregnancy study. The rearrangement links TRBV7-2 to TRBJ2-3; TRBD2 matches at 8 bases. This CDR3 reads CASSLTRLAPDTQYF. The CDR3 DNA reads TGTGCCAGCAGCCTAACCCGACTAGCGCCAGATACGCAGTATTTT.